This T cell receptor beta chain came from a study of blood T cell repertoires in COVID-19 (dated by TCRdb to about 2020). Concerning the study at large: Collaborator samples came from the United States, Italy and Spain and covered acute and convalescent phases of COVID-19. The prospective study material was composed of cDNA or gDNA derived from T cells, B-cell-depleted T cells, or PBMCs. The dataset comprised deeply sampled blood TCRbeta repertoires from subjects exposed to, actively infected with, or recovered from COVID-19. The repertoires were released in a freely available public database meant as a resource for research on the immune response to SARS-CoV-2. Samples were obtained from the ongoing ImmuneRACE study (first 160 participants) and from about 1,300 subjects provided by 6 global collaborators. Nearly every sample came with metadata listing a de-identified subject ID, COVID-19 status, age in years and sex. Where HLA class I and class II types were available, the types were taken from metadata supplied by the sample provider, not from assay-based typing. Study-wide findings and limitations: Clinical and demographic metadata were provided uncurated, with the amount varying by source and participant.

TCRbeta CDR3 regions were amplified from genomic DNA using the immunoSEQ Assay, a bias-controlled multiplex PCR. On the study's bioinformatics: The number of nucleated cells in each sample was estimated from the amplification of reference gene primers within the assay. To quantify the absolute abundance of each unique TCRbeta CDR3 rearrangement, sequence reads were collapsed and filtered. For each sample, productive Simpson clonality was calculated by taking the square root of Simpson's diversity index across productive rearrangements. TCRdb took this table from immuneACCESS and kept in-frame rearrangements with V and J called. Such tables lack part of the clones; where checked against another copy, unresolved V genes explain under half of the gap, and the rest is unexplained. The V and J calls and clone size were taken over from that table, and D and trimming were inferred from the DNA. The sample profile shows about 180,000 clones; 80% to 90% of them were found once. The ten most abundant clones make up more than 2.5% of the sample.

From the cysteine up to the phenylalanine, the CDR3 has a length of 14 residues. The CDR3 DNA has 42 bases and is translated from base 1. Based on the germline V gene (reference sequence), the CDR1 and CDR2 sequences are MNHEY and SMNVEV. At the junction V is shortened by 5 bases and J by 2 bases, with 12 bases in between. Each collaborating institution followed its own protocols to collect whole blood in K2EDTA tubes. For TCRbeta analysis, collaborator samples were shipped as frozen whole blood, as isolated PBMCs, or as DNA extracted from either sample type. This clone turned up a few times. Its antigen is unknown. There are no base qualities to consult, and no much larger clone falls within one base.

Recombination linked TRBV27 to TRBJ1-1; perhaps TRBD1 is the D gene, with 6 bases matching. Sequenced: peripheral blood. The receptor comes from a man between 60 and 75 years old with acute or convalescent COVID-19. The CDR3 region reads CASSQDRPNTEAFF. The DNA is TGTGCCAGCAGTCAGGACAGACCTAACACTGAAGCTTTCTTT.